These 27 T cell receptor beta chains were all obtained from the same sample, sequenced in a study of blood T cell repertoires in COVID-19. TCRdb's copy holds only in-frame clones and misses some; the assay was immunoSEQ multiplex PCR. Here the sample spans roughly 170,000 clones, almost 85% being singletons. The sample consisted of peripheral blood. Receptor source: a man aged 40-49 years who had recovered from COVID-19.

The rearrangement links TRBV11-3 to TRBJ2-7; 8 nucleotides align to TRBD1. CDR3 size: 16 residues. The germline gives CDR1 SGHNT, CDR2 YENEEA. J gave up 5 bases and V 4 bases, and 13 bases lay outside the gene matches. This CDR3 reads CASSSPRTGFFDEQYF. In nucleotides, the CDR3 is TGTGCCAGCAGCTCCCCACGGACAGGGTTTTTCGACGAGCAGTACTTC.

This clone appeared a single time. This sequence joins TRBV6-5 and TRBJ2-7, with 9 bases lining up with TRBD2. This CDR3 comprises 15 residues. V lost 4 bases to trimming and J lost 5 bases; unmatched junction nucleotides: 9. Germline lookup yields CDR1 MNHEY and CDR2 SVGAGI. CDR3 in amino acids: CASSSTGTSSHEQYF. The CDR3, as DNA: TGTGCCAGCAGTTCGACCGGGACTAGCAGCCACGAGCAGTACTTC.

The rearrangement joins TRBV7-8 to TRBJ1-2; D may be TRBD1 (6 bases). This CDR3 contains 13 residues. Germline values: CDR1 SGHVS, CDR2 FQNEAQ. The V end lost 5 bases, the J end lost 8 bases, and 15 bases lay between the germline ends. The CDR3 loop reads CASSRDTASGYTF. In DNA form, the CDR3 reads TGTGCCAGCAGCCGGGACACCGCCTCCGGCTACACCTTC.

CDR3 in DNA: TGCAGTGCTCCCTTGTACAATGAGCAGTTCTTC. It yields the protein CSAPLYNEQFF. The genes are TRBV20-1 and TRBJ2-1; D unclear. The CDR3 is 11 residues long. Germline loops: CDR1 DFQATT, CDR2 SNEGSKA (reference sequence). The V gene lost 5 bases and the J gene lost 4 bases, with 6 bases spanning the gap.

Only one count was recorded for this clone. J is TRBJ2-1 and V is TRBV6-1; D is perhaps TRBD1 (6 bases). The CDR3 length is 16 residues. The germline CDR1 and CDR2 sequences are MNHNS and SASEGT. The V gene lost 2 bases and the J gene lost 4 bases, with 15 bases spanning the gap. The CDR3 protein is CASSEQGPTTYNEQFF. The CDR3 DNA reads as TGTGCCAGCAGTGAACAGGGGCCCACCACGTACAATGAGCAGTTCTTC.

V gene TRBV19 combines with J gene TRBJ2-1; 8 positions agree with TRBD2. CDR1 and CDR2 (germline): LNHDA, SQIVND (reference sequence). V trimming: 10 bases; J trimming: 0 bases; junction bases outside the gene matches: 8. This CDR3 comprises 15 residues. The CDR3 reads CATIAGRSSYNEQFF. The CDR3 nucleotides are TGTGCCACCATAGCGGGACGGAGCTCCTACAATGAGCAGTTCTTC.

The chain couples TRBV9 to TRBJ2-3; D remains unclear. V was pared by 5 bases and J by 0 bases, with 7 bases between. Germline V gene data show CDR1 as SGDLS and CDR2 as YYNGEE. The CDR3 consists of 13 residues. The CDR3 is CASRETSTDTQYF. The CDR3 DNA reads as TGTGCCAGCAGGGAGACCAGCACAGATACGCAGTATTTT.

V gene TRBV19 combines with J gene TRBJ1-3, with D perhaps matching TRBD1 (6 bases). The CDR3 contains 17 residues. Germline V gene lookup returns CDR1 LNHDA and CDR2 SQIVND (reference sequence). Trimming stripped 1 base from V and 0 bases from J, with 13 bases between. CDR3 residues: CASSIVSTGSSGNTIYF. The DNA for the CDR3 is TGTGCCAGTAGTATAGTGTCGACAGGAAGCTCTGGAAACACCATATATTTT.

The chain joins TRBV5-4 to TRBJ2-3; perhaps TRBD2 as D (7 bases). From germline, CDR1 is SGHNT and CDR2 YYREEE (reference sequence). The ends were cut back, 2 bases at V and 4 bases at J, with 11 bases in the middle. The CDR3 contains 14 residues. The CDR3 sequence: CASSFSGGADTQYF. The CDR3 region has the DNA TGTGCCAGCAGCTTCTCGGGGGGCGCAGATACGCAGTATTTT.

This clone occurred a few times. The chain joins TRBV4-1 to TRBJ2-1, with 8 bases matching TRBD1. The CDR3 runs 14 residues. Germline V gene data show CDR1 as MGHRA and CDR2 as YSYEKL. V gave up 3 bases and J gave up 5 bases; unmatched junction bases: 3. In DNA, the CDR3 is TGCGCCAGCAGCCAGGGGACAGGACACAATGAGCAGTTCTTC. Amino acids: CASSQGTGHNEQFF.

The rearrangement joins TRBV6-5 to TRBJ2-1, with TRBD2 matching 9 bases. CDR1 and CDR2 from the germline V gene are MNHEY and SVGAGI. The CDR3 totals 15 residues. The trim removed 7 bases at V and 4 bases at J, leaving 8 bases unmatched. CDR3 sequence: CASTPPLAGYNEQFF. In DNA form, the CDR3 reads TGTGCCAGCACCCCCCCGCTAGCGGGGTACAATGAGCAGTTCTTC.

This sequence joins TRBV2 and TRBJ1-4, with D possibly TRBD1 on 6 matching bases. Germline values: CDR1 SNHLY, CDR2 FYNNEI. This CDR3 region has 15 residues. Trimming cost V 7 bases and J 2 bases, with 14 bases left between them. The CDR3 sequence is CASKKGGSTNEKLFF. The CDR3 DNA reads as TGTGCCAGCAAGAAGGGGGGGTCGACTAATGAAAAACTGTTTTTT. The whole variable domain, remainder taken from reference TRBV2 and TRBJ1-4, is EPEVTQTPSHQVTQMGQEVILRCVPISNHLYFYWYRQILGQKVEFLVSFYNNEISEKSEIFDDQFSVERPDGSNFTLKIRSTKLEDSAMYFCASKKGGSTNEKLFFGSGTQLSVL.

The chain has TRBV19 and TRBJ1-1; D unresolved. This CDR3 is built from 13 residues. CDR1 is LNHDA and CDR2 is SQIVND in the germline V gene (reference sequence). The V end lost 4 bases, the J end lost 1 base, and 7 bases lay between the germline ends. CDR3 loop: CASSNQANTEAFF. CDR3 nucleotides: TGTGCCAGTAGTAATCAGGCGAACACTGAAGCTTTCTTT.

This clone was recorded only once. The CDR3 spells CASRSDRGGNQPQHF. The CDR3 region has the DNA TGTGCCAGCAGGTCCGACAGGGGTGGCAATCAGCCCCAGCATTTT. The chain is built from TRBV28 and TRBJ1-5; 8 bases match TRBD1. Per germline, CDR1 MDHEN and CDR2 SYDVKM. This CDR3 spans 15 amino acids. After removal of 6 bases from V and 2 bases from J, the junction contained 6 bases not matched to a gene.

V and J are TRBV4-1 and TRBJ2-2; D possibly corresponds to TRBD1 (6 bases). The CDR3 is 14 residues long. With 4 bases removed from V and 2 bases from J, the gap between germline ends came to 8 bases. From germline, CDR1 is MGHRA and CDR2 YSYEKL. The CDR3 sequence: CASSRGPNTGELFF. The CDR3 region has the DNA TGCGCCAGCAGCCGGGGGCCCAACACCGGGGAGCTGTTTTTT.

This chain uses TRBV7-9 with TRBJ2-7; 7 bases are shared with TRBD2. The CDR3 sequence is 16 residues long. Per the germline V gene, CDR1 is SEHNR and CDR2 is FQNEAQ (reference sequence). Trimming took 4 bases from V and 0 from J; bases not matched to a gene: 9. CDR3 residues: CASSSYGGISSYEQYF. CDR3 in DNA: TGTGCCAGCAGCTCCTACGGGGGGATCAGCTCCTACGAGCAGTACTTC. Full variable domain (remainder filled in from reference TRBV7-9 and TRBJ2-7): DTGVSQNPRHKITKRGQNVTFRCDPISEHNRLYWYRQTLGQGPEFLTYFQNEAQLEKSRLLSDRFSAERPKGSFSTLEIQRTEQGDSAMYLCASSSYGGISSYEQYFGPGTRLTVT.

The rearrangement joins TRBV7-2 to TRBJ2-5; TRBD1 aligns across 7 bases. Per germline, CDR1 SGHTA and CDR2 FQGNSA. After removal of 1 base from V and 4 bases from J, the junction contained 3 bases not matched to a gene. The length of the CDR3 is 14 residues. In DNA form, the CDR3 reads TGTGCCAGCAGCTTAGACAGGGGCGCAGAGACCCAGTACTTC. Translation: CASSLDRGAETQYF.

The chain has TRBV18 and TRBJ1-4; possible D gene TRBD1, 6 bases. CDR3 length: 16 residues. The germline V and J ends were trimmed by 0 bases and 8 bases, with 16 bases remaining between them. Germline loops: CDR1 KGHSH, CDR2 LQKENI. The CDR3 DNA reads TGTGCCAGCTCACCACCGGGGGCATTAAGGGAGGAAAAACTGTTTTTT. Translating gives CASSPPGALREEKLFF.

This CDR3 is CASSDPGTGMTGELFF. The CDR3 DNA is TGTGCCAGCAGTGACCCCGGGACAGGGATGACCGGGGAGCTGTTTTTT. This chain joins TRBV25-1 and TRBJ2-2; 9 bases match TRBD1. Germline V CDR1 and CDR2: MGHDK, SYGVNS. This CDR3 spans 16 amino acids. The V gene end was trimmed by 3 bases and the J gene end by 5 bases; junction bases not matched to a gene: 7.

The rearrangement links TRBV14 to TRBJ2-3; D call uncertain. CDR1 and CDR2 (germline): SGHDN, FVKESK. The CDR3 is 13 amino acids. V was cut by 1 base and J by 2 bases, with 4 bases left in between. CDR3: CASSQGPTDTQYF. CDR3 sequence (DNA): TGTGCCAGCAGCCAAGGGCCCACAGATACGCAGTATTTT.

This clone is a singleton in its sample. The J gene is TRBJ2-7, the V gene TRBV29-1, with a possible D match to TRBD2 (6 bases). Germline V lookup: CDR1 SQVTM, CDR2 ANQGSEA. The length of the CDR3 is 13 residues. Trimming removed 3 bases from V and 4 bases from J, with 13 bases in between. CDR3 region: CSVESGLSYEQYF. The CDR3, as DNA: TGCAGCGTTGAGAGCGGGCTTAGTTACGAGCAGTACTTC.

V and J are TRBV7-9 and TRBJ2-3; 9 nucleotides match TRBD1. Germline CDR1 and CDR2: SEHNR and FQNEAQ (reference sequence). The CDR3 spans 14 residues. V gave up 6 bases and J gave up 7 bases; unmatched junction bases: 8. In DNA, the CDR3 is TGTGCCAGCAGAGAGGACAGGGGTGCCAATACGCAGTATTTT. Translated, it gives CASREDRGANTQYF.

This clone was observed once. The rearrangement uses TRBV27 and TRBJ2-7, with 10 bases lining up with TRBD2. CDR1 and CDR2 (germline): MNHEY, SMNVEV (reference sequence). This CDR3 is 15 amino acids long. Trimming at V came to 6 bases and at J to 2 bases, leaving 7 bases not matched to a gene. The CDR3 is CASRGAGGPAYEQYF. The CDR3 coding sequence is TGTGCCAGCAGAGGAGCGGGAGGGCCCGCCTACGAGCAGTACTTC.

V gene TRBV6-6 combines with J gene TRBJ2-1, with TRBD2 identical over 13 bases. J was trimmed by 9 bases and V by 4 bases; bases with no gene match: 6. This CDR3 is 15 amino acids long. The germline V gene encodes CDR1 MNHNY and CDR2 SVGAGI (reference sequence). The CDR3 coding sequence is TGTGCCAGCAGTTTCGGACTAGCGGGGGTGGTTGAGCAGTTCTTC. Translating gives CASSFGLAGVVEQFF.

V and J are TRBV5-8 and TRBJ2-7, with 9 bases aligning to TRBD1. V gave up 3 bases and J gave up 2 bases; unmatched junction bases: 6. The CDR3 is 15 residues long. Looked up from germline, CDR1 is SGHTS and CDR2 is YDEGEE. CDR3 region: CASSSLGQGTYEQYF. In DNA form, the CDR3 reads TGTGCCAGCAGCTCCCTGGGACAGGGAACCTACGAGCAGTACTTC.

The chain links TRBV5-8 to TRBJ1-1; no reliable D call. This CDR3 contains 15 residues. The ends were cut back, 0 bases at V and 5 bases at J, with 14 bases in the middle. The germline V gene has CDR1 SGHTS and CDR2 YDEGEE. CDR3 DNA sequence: TGTGCCAGCAGCTTGGTGAAAGGGAGGTTGACTGAAGCTTTCTTT. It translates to CASSLVKGRLTEAFF.

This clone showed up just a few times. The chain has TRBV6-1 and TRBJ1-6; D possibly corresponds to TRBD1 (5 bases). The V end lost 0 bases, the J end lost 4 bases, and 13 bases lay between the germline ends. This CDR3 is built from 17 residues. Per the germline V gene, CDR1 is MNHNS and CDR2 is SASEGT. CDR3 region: CASSEAGTLLYNSPLHF. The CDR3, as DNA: TGTGCCAGCAGTGAAGCGGGGACTTTATTGTATAATTCACCCCTCCACTTT.